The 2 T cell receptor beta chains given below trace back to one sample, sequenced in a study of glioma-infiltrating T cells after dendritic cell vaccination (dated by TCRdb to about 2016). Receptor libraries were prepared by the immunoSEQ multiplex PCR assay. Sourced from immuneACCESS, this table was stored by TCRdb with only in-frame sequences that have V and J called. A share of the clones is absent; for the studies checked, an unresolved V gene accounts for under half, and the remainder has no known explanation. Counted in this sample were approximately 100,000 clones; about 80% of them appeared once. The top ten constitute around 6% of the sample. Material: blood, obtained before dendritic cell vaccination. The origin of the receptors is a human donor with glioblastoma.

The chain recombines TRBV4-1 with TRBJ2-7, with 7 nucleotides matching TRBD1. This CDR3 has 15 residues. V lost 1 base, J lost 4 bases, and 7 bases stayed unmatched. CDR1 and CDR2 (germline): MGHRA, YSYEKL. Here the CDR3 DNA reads TGCGCCAGCAGCCAAGCGGCCGCACAGGGGTACGAGCAGTACTTC. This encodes CASSQAAAQGYEQYF.

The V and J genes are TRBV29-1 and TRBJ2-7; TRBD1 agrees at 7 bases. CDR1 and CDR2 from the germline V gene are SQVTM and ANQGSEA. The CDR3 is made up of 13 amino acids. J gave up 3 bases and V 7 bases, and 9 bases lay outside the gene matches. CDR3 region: CSARQGAGYEQYF. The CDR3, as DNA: TGCAGCGCCCGACAGGGAGCAGGCTACGAGCAGTACTTC.